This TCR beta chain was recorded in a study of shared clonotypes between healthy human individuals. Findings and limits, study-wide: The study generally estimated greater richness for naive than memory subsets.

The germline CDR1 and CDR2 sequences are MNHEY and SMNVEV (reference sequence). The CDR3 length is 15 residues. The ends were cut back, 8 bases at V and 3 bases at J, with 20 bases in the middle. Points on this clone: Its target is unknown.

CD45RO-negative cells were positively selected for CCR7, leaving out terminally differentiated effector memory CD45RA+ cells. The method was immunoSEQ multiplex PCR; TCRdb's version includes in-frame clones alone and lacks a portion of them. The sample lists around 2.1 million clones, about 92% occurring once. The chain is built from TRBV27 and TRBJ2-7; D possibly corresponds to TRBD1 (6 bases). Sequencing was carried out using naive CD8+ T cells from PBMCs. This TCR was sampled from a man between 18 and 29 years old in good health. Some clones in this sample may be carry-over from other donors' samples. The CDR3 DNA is TGTGCCAGCCGTATCCGACAGGACATTATCTACGAGCAGTACTTC. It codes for CASRIRQDIIYEQYF.